This T cell receptor beta chain comes out of a study of blood T cell repertoires in COVID-19. On the study more broadly: COVID-19 samples, acute and convalescent, were from the United States, Italy and Spain.

Patients at the Seattle site were enrolled during active infection and followed longitudinally. The data were produced by immunoSEQ multiplex PCR, yet TCRdb's version contains in-frame clones alone and is incomplete. The data contain about 73,000 clones, roughly three quarters of them seen just once; the ten biggest clones take up about 2.1%. Per germline, CDR1 MNHEY and CDR2 SMNVEV (reference sequence). The CDR3 consists of 15 residues. V was cut by 3 bases and J by 2 bases, with 11 bases left in between. The sample was peripheral blood. The clonotype originates from a man in his 70s with COVID-19, enrolled during active disease. The rearrangement joins TRBV27 to TRBJ1-5; D is uncertain. The CDR3 region has the DNA TGTGCCAGCAGTTTTCCCTTCGCGGGCAATCAGCCCCAGCATTTT. This translates into CASSFPFAGNQPQHF.